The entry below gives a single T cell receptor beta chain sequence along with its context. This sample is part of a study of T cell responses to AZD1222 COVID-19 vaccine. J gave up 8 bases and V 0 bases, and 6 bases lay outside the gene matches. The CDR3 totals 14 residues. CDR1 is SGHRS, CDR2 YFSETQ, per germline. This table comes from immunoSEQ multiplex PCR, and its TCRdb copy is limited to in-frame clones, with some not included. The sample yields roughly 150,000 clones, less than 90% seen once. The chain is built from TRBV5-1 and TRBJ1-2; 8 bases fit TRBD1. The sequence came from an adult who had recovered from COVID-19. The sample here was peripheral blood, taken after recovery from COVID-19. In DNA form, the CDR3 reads TGCGCCAGCAGCTTGGAGACAGGGGTTCGGGGCTACACCTTC. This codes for CASSLETGVRGYTF. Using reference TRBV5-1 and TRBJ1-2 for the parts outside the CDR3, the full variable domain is KAGVTQTPRYLIKTRGQQVTLSCSPISGHRSVSWYQQTPGQGLQFLFEYFSETQRNKGNFPGRFSGRQFSNSRSEMNVSTLELGDSALYLCASSLETGVRGYTFGSGTRLTVV.